This entry lists 28 T cell receptor beta chains sequenced from one sample in a study of CD8 T cells in ankylosing spondylitis. Each CDR3 protein gets one entry after TCRdb re-called the 5' RACE reads with MiXCR. This table holds approximately 100,000 distinct CDR3 sequences, approximately 25% found once. Sequenced: synovial fluid, either unsorted or a sorted T cell fraction (not recorded which). The receptors were sampled from a male donor with ankylosing spondylitis.

The chain has TRBV20-1 and TRBJ1-2; TRBD1 matches 7 bases. The CDR3 contains 14 residues. The germline gives CDR1 DFQATT, CDR2 SNEGSKA (reference sequence). With V trimmed by 3 bases and J by 2 bases, 6 bases remained unmatched. CDR3 residues: CSASTQGGNYGYTF. The CDR3 DNA reads TGCAGTGCTAGTACGCAGGGGGGAAACTATGGCTACACCTTC.

In this sample, this clonotype turned up many times. V gene TRBV6-1 combines with J gene TRBJ1-5, with D perhaps matching TRBD1 (5 bases). The germline V and J ends were trimmed by 10 bases and 0 bases, with 16 bases remaining between them. The germline CDR1 and CDR2 sequences are MNHNS and SASEGT. The CDR3 length is 15 residues. Here the CDR3 reads CATGDQVYSNQPQHF. DNA for the CDR3: TGTGCCACGGGGGATCAGGTGTATAGCAATCAGCCCCAGCATTTT.

This chain links TRBV6-1 with TRBJ2-5; maybe TRBD1 (6 bases). This CDR3 region has 14 residues. Germline V gene sequence: CDR1 MNHNS, CDR2 SASEGT. The germline V and J ends were trimmed by 6 bases and 5 bases, with 16 bases remaining between them. CDR3 coding DNA: TGTGCCAGCAGCCGCGGACAGCGCGGGGAGACCCAGTACTTC. Encoded protein: CASSRGQRGETQYF.

The chain carries TRBV20-1 and TRBJ2-7; D is possibly TRBD2 (6 bases). The CDR3 spans 14 residues. Trimming stripped 3 bases from V and 0 bases from J, with 12 bases between. CDR1 DFQATT and CDR2 SNEGSKA come from the germline V gene (reference sequence). CDR3 residues: CSARALGSSYEQYF. In nucleotides, the CDR3 is TGCAGTGCTAGGGCCCTCGGGAGCTCCTACGAGCAGTACTTC.

The chain links TRBV10-3 to TRBJ1-1, with D possibly matching TRBD1 (6 bases). V lost 3 bases and J 3 bases, leaving 17 bases between the germline ends. Germline lookup yields CDR1 ENHRY and CDR2 SYGVKD. This CDR3 is built from 16 residues. The CDR3: CAISDPRGGLDTEAFF. CDR3 bases: TGTGCCATCAGTGACCCGAGGGGGGGGCTGGACACTGAAGCTTTCTTT.

This chain links TRBV5-1 with TRBJ2-2, with D possibly TRBD2 on 6 matching bases. The germline V and J ends were trimmed by 2 bases and 1 base, with 9 bases remaining between them. The CDR3 contains 15 residues. In germline, CDR1 is SGHRS, CDR2 YFSETQ. The CDR3 spells CASSFTSRNTGELFF. CDR3 nucleotide sequence: TGCGCCAGCAGCTTCACTAGCAGGAACACCGGGGAGCTGTTTTTT.

The chain uses TRBV20-1 and TRBJ1-3; D remains ambiguous. The V gene's germline CDR1 is DFQATT and CDR2 SNEGSKA (reference sequence). CDR3 length: 15 residues. V dropped 3 bases and J dropped 0 bases, with 12 bases sitting between them. The CDR3 DNA reads as TGCAGTGCTAGCCCGGCGGACCGCTCTGGAAACACCATATATTTT. It codes for CSASPADRSGNTIYF.

The gene calls are TRBV7-6 and TRBJ2-7, with TRBD2 matching 7 bases. From germline, CDR1 is SGHVS and CDR2 FNYEAQ. V lost 2 bases to trimming and J lost 3 bases; unmatched junction nucleotides: 7. CDR3 length equals 15 residues. The CDR3: CASSLYGGSNYEQYV. The CDR3, as DNA: TGTGCCAGCAGCTTATACGGGGGGAGTAACTACGAGCAGTACGTC.

The chain uses TRBV7-6 and TRBJ1-5, with D unclear. V shed 1 base and J shed 2 bases, with 9 bases lying between them. Per germline, CDR1 SGHVS and CDR2 FNYEAQ. The length of the CDR3 is 15 residues. Written as DNA, the CDR3 is TGTGCCAGCAGCTTAGACAGCTCGGGCAATCAGCCCCAGCATTTT. Translation gives CASSLDSSGNQPQHF.

At least ten counts were recorded for this clonotype. This chain joins TRBV5-6 and TRBJ1-4; TRBD1 is a possible D gene (6 bases). The CDR3 sequence is 14 residues long. The V end was cut by 4 bases, the J end by 8 bases, with 15 bases between. Germline CDR1 is SGHDT and CDR2 is YYEEEE. CDR3 in DNA: TGTGCCAGCAGCAGGGGGGAGCGGGACGAAAAACTGTTTTTT. Translating gives CASSRGERDEKLFF.

This chain connects TRBV20-1 to TRBJ2-7, with TRBD2 matching over 9 bases. This CDR3 spans 12 amino acids. Germline CDR1 and CDR2: DFQATT and SNEGSKA (reference sequence). The CDR3 DNA is TGCAGCGTGGCGGGAGGGCCCTCCGAGCAGTACTTC. Its protein product is CSVAGGPSEQYF.

In its sample, this clonotype was seen a few times. The chain carries TRBV6-2 or TRBV6-3 and TRBJ2-1; D is ambiguous. Germline lookup yields CDR1 MNHEY and CDR2 SVGEGT. Trimming took 3 bases from V and 4 from J, leaving 7 bases between them. The CDR3 extends over 13 amino acids. The CDR3, as DNA: TGTGCCAGCAGTTATAACAATTACAATGAGCAGTTCTTC. It is translated as CASSYNNYNEQFF.

J is TRBJ1-5 and V is TRBV20-1; D not certain. Trimming left V 3 bases short and J 1 base short, with 7 bases between. Germline CDR1 and CDR2: DFQATT and SNEGSKA (reference sequence). The CDR3 totals 13 residues. Here the CDR3 reads CSASRMSNQPQHF. DNA for the CDR3: TGCAGTGCTAGCCGGATGAGCAATCAGCCCCAGCATTTT.

V is TRBV30 and J is TRBJ2-7; D gene ambiguous. CDR1 is GTSNPN and CDR2 is SVGIG in the germline V gene (reference sequence). The CDR3 is 12 amino acids. Trimming cost V 2 bases and J 5 bases, with 10 bases left between them. CDR3 nucleotides: TGTGCCTGGAGTCATCCCCGCGACGAGCAGTACTTC. Its translation is CAWSHPRDEQYF. Full variable domain (missing parts from reference TRBV30 and TRBJ2-7): SQTIHQWPATLVQPVGSPLSLECTVEGTSNPNLYWYRQAAGRGLQLLFYSVGIGQISSEVPQNLSASRPQDRQFILSSKKLLLSDSGFYLCAWSHPRDEQYFGPGTRLTVT.

This sequence joins TRBV11-3 and TRBJ1-6; D is unresolved. Germline V gene data show CDR1 as SGHNT and CDR2 as YENEEA. CDR3 size: 12 residues. V dropped 5 bases and J dropped 5 bases, with 4 bases sitting between them. The CDR3 DNA reads as TGTGCCAGCAGCGGGAATAATTCACCCCTCCACTTT. It codes for CASSGNNSPLHF.

The chain has TRBV12-3 or TRBV12-4 and TRBJ2-3, with 8 bases matching TRBD1. J lost 5 bases, V lost 4 bases, and 8 bases had no gene match. CDR3 length equals 15 residues. CDR3 sequence: CASSSRDRFEDTQYF. The CDR3 nucleotides read TGTGCCAGCAGTTCCCGGGACAGGTTTGAAGATACGCAGTATTTT.

In this sample, this clonotype turned up many times. The chain is built from TRBV29-1 and TRBJ1-2, with a weak D call TRBD1 (5 bases). Trimming shortened V by 7 bases and J by 6 bases, and 15 bases separated the two germline ends. The CDR3 is made up of 12 amino acids. Germline CDR1 and CDR2: SQVTM and ANQGSEA. CDR3 in amino acids: CSGLRETDGYTF. CDR3 in DNA: TGCAGCGGGCTCAGGGAGACTGATGGCTACACCTTC.

V gene TRBV12-3 or TRBV12-4 combines with J gene TRBJ2-6; D ambiguous. V was trimmed by 2 bases and J by 2 bases, leaving 4 bases between them. The CDR3 sequence is 14 residues long. CDR3 loop: CASSLQAGANVLTF. The DNA for the CDR3 is TGTGCCAGCAGTTTACAAGCTGGGGCCAACGTCCTGACTTTC.

CDR3: CASRPRPEMNTEAFF. CDR3 nucleotides: TGTGCCAGCCGCCCCCGCCCGGAAATGAACACTGAAGCTTTCTTT. This chain uses TRBV12-3 or TRBV12-4 with TRBJ1-1; no reliable D call. V lost 8 bases and J lost 0, with 16 bases in between. This CDR3 has 15 amino acids.

This clonotype was observed at least ten times. The chain uses TRBV2 and TRBJ2-1; D is possibly TRBD2 (7 bases). This CDR3 comprises 17 residues. The germline V and J ends were trimmed by 8 bases and 5 bases, with 25 bases remaining between them. The germline gives CDR1 SNHLY, CDR2 FYNNEI. The CDR3 DNA sequence: TGTGCCAGCTCGGGGGGCTGGCGGGAAGGGAGCGACAATGAGCAGTTCTTC. Amino acid sequence: CASSGGWREGSDNEQFF.

The CDR3 loop reads CAISEHDSDNTEAFF. In nucleotides, the CDR3 is TGTGCCATCAGTGAGCACGATAGCGATAACACTGAAGCTTTCTTT. The chain couples TRBV10-3 to TRBJ1-1; D remains ambiguous. V was shortened by 2 bases and J by 2 bases, with 12 bases between the two germline ends. CDR1 and CDR2 from the germline V gene are ENHRY and SYGVKD. There are 15 residues in the CDR3.

The rearrangement links TRBV7-2 to TRBJ2-1; D not resolved. Between the trimmed V and J ends, which lost 3 bases and 10 bases, there was a span of 7 bases. This CDR3 has 11 amino acids. From germline, CDR1 is SGHTA and CDR2 FQGNSA. Here the CDR3 reads CASSLTVEQFF. The CDR3 DNA is TGTGCCAGCAGCTTGACCGTAGAGCAGTTCTTC.

The chain employs TRBV7-9 and TRBJ1-1; D not resolved. Germline V gives CDR1 SEHNR, CDR2 FQNEAQ (reference sequence). There are 12 residues in the CDR3. The germline V and J ends were trimmed by 4 bases and 1 base, with 4 bases remaining between them. The CDR3 DNA is TGTGCCAGCAGCTCCAGGAACACTGAAGCTTTCTTT. Translating gives CASSSRNTEAFF.

The chain joins TRBV12-3 or TRBV12-4 to TRBJ1-3; D not resolved. Trimming took off 6 bases at V and 0 bases at J, with 18 bases between the two ends. CDR3 size: 17 residues. Here the CDR3 DNA reads TGTGCCAGCAGCCTCGAGGCCAGAAGACCCTCTGGAAACACCATATATTTT. It is translated as CASSLEARRPSGNTIYF.

There are many counts of this clonotype. J is TRBJ1-1 and V is TRBV12-3 or TRBV12-4; D not resolved. CDR3 length equals 14 residues. The V gene lost 5 bases and the J gene lost 0 bases, with 10 bases spanning the gap. Written as DNA, the CDR3 is TGTGCCAGCAGTCCACCCCTTATGAACACTGAAGCTTTCTTT. Protein: CASSPPLMNTEAFF.

This chain connects TRBV5-5 to TRBJ2-3; D is unclear. Trimming pared 6 bases from V and 1 base from J, leaving 6 bases between. This CDR3 is 12 amino acids long. Germline V lookup: CDR1 SGHKS, CDR2 YYEKEE (reference sequence). In nucleotides, the CDR3 is TGTGCCAGCAACACAGGCACAGATACGCAGTATTTT. It is translated as CASNTGTDTQYF.

The chain joins TRBV20-1 to TRBJ2-1; 9 bases agree with TRBD2. Germline V gives CDR1 DFQATT, CDR2 SNEGSKA (reference sequence). V was pared by 6 bases and J by 4 bases, with 10 bases of the junction left unmatched. CDR3 size: 15 residues. CDR3 residues: CSAGEVAGAYNEQFF. The CDR3 DNA follows: TGCAGTGCCGGGGAGGTAGCGGGAGCATACAATGAGCAGTTCTTC.

This chain links TRBV7-9 with TRBJ2-1; D unclear. The CDR3 is 11 amino acids. V shed 8 bases and J shed 0 bases, with 2 bases lying between them. Per the germline V gene, CDR1 is SEHNR and CDR2 is FQNEAQ (reference sequence). In DNA form, the CDR3 reads TGTGCCAGCGGCTCCTACAATGAGCAGTTCTTC. Encoded protein: CASGSYNEQFF.